This TCR beta chain came from a study of tumor and adjacent non-tumor tissue in lung cancer. The germline V gene encodes CDR1 LGHNT and CDR2 FRNRAP. This CDR3 spans 16 amino acids. General observations from the study: Patients with more diverse tumor TCRs had worse survival. Compared with tumor, normal lung showed significantly lower TCR diversity.

The library came from three nested PCR rounds adapted from ARM-PCR protocols. TCRdb used MiXCR to reprocess the multiplex PCR reads, holding one entry per CDR3 protein. This table has over 100,000 distinct CDR3 sequences, around 57% appearing once. No cell sorting was done before RNA was extracted from the tissue. Distant lung tissue was collected more than 3 cm away from the tumor edge. In the case of this clonotype: The target antigen is unknown. Germline is not matched at one junction end, which may reflect a read error.

The chain joins TRBV12-5 to TRBJ2-3, with D possibly matching TRBD2 (5 bases). The receptor's source is a man between 60 and 70 years old with non-small cell lung cancer. The sequenced sample was distant non-tumor lung tissue. The CDR3 here is CASGFDTKSSTDTQYF. The CDR3 DNA reads as TGTGCTAGTGGTTTCGATACGAAGTCTAGCACGGATACGCAGTATTTT.